These 30 T cell receptor beta chains share one sample of origin, sequenced in a study of CD8 T cells in ankylosing spondylitis. TCRdb independently ran MiXCR on the 5' RACE reads; one entry per CDR3 protein. The table includes 350,000 or so distinct CDR3 sequences, more than 9% detected once. Sequences were obtained from blood, either unsorted or a sorted T cell fraction (not recorded which). The receptors stem from a female donor with ankylosing spondylitis or in good health (not recorded which).

This clonotype was seen repeatedly, ten times or more. This chain joins TRBV20-1 and TRBJ2-3, with no clear D. V lost 4 bases and J 4 bases, leaving 12 bases between the germline ends. The CDR3 covers 13 residues. Germline-derived CDR1 and CDR2 are DFQATT and SNEGSKA (reference sequence). For the CDR3, the DNA is TGCAGTGCTAAAGGGCCATACGCAGATACGCAGTATTTT. It is translated as CSAKGPYADTQYF.

This clonotype was seen ten or more times. V usage is TRBV10-3 and J usage is TRBJ1-4; no firm D call. The CDR3 covers 15 residues. Germline assignment: CDR1 ENHRY and CDR2 SYGVKD. Between the trimmed V and J ends, which lost 0 bases and 4 bases, there was a span of 9 bases. CDR3 coding DNA: TGTGCCATCAGTGAGTCCCAGGCCCGTAATGAAAAACTGTTTTTT. Amino acid sequence: CAISESQARNEKLFF.

This clonotype has more than one count but fewer than ten. V usage is TRBV20-1 and J usage is TRBJ2-3, with a possible D match to TRBD1 (6 bases). Germline CDR1 reads DFQATT; CDR2 reads SNEGSKA (reference sequence). The CDR3 has 15 amino acids. DNA for the CDR3: TGCAGATACATACGCTCGGAGGATGGGACAAGGACGCAGTATTTT. Its protein product is CRYIRSEDGTRTQYF.

This clonotype was counted at least ten times. This chain connects TRBV28 to TRBJ2-1, with TRBD1 matching over 10 bases. Germline lookup yields CDR1 MDHEN and CDR2 SYDVKM. V was clipped by 5 bases and J by 10 bases; unmatched bases: 11. The CDR3 loop spans 15 amino acids. The CDR3 region is CASSKGQGVLREQFF. The CDR3 DNA follows: TGTGCCAGCAGTAAAGGACAGGGGGTATTGAGGGAGCAGTTCTTC.

This clonotype was seen ten or more times. The chain carries TRBV29-1 and TRBJ1-1, with no clear D. The CDR3 extends over 13 amino acids. V was shortened by 6 bases and J by 1 base, with 12 bases between the two germline ends. Germline assignment: CDR1 SQVTM and CDR2 ANQGSEA. DNA for the CDR3: TGCAGCGTCCGGAGACGGGAGAACACTGAAGCTTTCTTT. This translates into CSVRRRENTEAFF. The whole variable domain, remainder taken from reference TRBV29-1 and TRBJ1-1, is SAVISQKPSRDICQRGTSLTIQCQVDSQVTMMFWYRQQPGQSLTLIATANQGSEATYESGFVIDKFPISRPNLTFSTLTVSNMSPEDSSIYLCSVRRRENTEAFFGQGTRLTVV.

This clonotype was seen many times. The chain links TRBV2 to TRBJ2-5; D not certain. V gave up 0 bases and J gave up 1 base, with 12 bases separating them. The CDR3 is 16 amino acids. The germline V gene encodes CDR1 SNHLY and CDR2 FYNNEI. CDR3 DNA: TGTGCCAGCAGTGAAGCTAGGCCGGGTCTCCAAGAGACCCAGTACTTC. Amino acids: CASSEARPGLQETQYF.

This clonotype was observed many times. The genes are TRBV7-2 and TRBJ2-5, with 11 nucleotides matching TRBD2. The J segment lost 5 bases and the V segment lost 2 bases, leaving 1 base of the junction unmatched. The length of the CDR3 is 14 residues. Germline V gene lookup returns CDR1 SGHTA and CDR2 FQGNSA. In DNA, the CDR3 is TGTGCCAGCAGCTTAAGGACTAGCGGGGAGACCCAGTACTTC. It encodes CASSLRTSGETQYF.

A word on this clonotype: A read error may explain this, as a much larger clone is one base away. This chain joins TRBV3-1 and TRBJ2-1; the D gene is possibly TRBD1 (6 bases). CDR1 and CDR2 from the germline V gene are LGHDT and YNNKEL (reference sequence). This CDR3 has 17 amino acids. The CDR3 DNA sequence: TGTGCCAGCTGCCAAGATCTGGACAGAAGATTTTACAATGAGCAGTTCTTC. Translating it yields CASCQDLDRRFYNEQFF.

The table lists this clonotype with a few counts. The rearrangement links TRBV12-3 or TRBV12-4 to TRBJ2-3; no firm D call. Trimming stripped 10 bases from V and 1 base from J, with 12 bases between. There are 13 residues in the CDR3. The CDR3 nucleotides are TGTGCCACATCACAGAAGGGCACAGATACGCAGTATTTT. Protein product: CATSQKGTDTQYF.

V gene TRBV19 combines with J gene TRBJ2-1, with 11 bases identical to TRBD2. This CDR3 has 16 residues. Germline V gene data show CDR1 as LNHDA and CDR2 as SQIVND (reference sequence). The J segment lost 8 bases and the V segment lost 3 bases, leaving 9 bases of the junction unmatched. The CDR3 sequence: CASSIPTSGRVDEQFF. DNA of the CDR3: TGTGCCAGTAGTATCCCAACTAGCGGGAGAGTGGATGAGCAGTTCTTC.

The J gene is TRBJ1-2, the V gene TRBV10-3; no reliable D call. Looked up from germline, CDR1 is ENHRY and CDR2 is SYGVKD. This CDR3 is 13 amino acids long. V dropped 0 bases and J dropped 6 bases, with 8 bases sitting between them. The CDR3 loop reads CAISESLGNGYTF. The CDR3 bases are TGTGCCATCAGTGAGTCGCTTGGGAATGGCTACACCTTC.

This rearrangement joins TRBV15 to TRBJ2-3; D not certain. The CDR3 runs 16 residues. V gave up 0 bases and J gave up 2 bases, with 12 bases separating them. Germline V gene sequence: CDR1 LNHNV, CDR2 YYDKDF (reference sequence). CDR3 sequence (DNA): TGTGCCACCAGCAGAGATTCCGACCGGGTCACAGATACGCAGTATTTT. This gives the protein CATSRDSDRVTDTQYF.

At least ten counts were recorded for this clonotype. The gene calls are TRBV15 and TRBJ1-3; D is undetermined. Germline V gene data show CDR1 as LNHNV and CDR2 as YYDKDF (reference sequence). The CDR3 runs to 15 residues. The germline V and J ends were trimmed by 0 bases and 2 bases, with 8 bases remaining between them. The CDR3, as DNA: TGTGCCACCAGCAGAGATAACAGCCCTGGAAACACCATATATTTT. Its protein product is CATSRDNSPGNTIYF.

This clonotype appeared many times. The genes are TRBV29-1 and TRBJ2-1, with 9 bases lining up with TRBD2. CDR3 length: 16 residues. CDR1 is SQVTM, CDR2 ANQGSEA, per germline. Trimming took 3 bases from V and 5 from J; bases not matched to a gene: 11. The CDR3 sequence is CSVERFAGGPDNEQFF. CDR3 nucleotide sequence: TGCAGCGTTGAGAGGTTTGCGGGAGGGCCCGACAATGAGCAGTTCTTC.

This clonotype was recorded at least ten times. The chain recombines TRBV5-1 with TRBJ1-4; no reliable D call. The CDR3 runs to 17 residues. The V end was cut by 2 bases, the J end by 7 bases, with 21 bases between. From germline, CDR1 is SGHRS and CDR2 YFSETQ. In nucleotides, the CDR3 is TGCGCCAGCAGCTTCGAAGCGTCCCCAAGCTCCAGTGAAAAACTGTTTTTT. It translates to CASSFEASPSSSEKLFF.

This clonotype was counted ten times or more. The rearrangement joins TRBV20-1 to TRBJ1-4; tentative D call: TRBD1 (6 bases). Trimming stripped 1 base from V and 7 bases from J, with 19 bases between. The CDR3 runs 16 residues. Germline V CDR1 and CDR2: DFQATT, SNEGSKA (reference sequence). The CDR3: CSARGGGWGEGEKLFF. DNA of the CDR3: TGCAGTGCTAGAGGAGGGGGGTGGGGGGAAGGTGAAAAACTGTTTTTT.

This clonotype was seen many times. V and J are TRBV6-5 and TRBJ1-2; no definite D call. The germline CDR1 and CDR2 sequences are MNHEY and SVGAGI. The CDR3 runs to 16 residues. Trimming removed 0 bases from V and 8 bases from J, with 19 bases in between. The CDR3 loop is CASSYSHLGRMRGYTF. The CDR3 coding sequence is TGTGCCAGCAGTTACTCTCACCTAGGACGCATGAGAGGCTACACCTTC.

This clonotype was counted between two and nine times. The gene calls are TRBV7-9 and TRBJ2-7; 10 nucleotides line up with TRBD2. CDR3 size: 14 residues. The J segment lost 5 bases and the V segment lost 9 bases, leaving 10 bases of the junction unmatched. The germline V gene has CDR1 SEHNR and CDR2 FQNEAQ (reference sequence). CDR3 DNA sequence: TGTGCCAGTAAACCTAGCGGGAGAAACGACGAGCAGTACTTC. Translating it yields CASKPSGRNDEQYF.

The V call is TRBV5-1, the J call TRBJ1-1; D is unresolved. This CDR3 has 14 residues. Germline assignment: CDR1 SGHRS and CDR2 YFSETQ. The ends were cut back, 3 bases at V and 4 bases at J, with 13 bases in the middle. For the CDR3, the DNA is TGCGCCAGCAGCTCCCAGACTCTGGGCACTGAAGCTTTCTTT. The encoded protein is CASSSQTLGTEAFF. Complete variable domain (other parts from reference TRBV5-1 and TRBJ1-1): KAGVTQTPRYLIKTRGQQVTLSCSPISGHRSVSWYQQTPGQGLQFLFEYFSETQRNKGNFPGRFSGRQFSNSRSEMNVSTLELGDSALYLCASSSQTLGTEAFFGQGTRLTVV.

This clonotype was seen more than once but under ten times. The rearrangement uses TRBV14 and TRBJ1-2, with 8 nucleotides matching TRBD1. The junction had 4 bases not matched to a gene; V was cut back by 5 bases and J by 5 bases. The length of the CDR3 is 13 residues. Germline-derived CDR1 and CDR2 are SGHDN and FVKESK. The CDR3 DNA sequence: TGTGCCAGCAGCGGGACAGGCATGTATGGCTACACCTTC. Protein product: CASSGTGMYGYTF. The full variable domain, its missing parts supplied by reference TRBV14 and TRBJ1-2, is EAGVTQFPSHSVIEKGQTVTLRCDPISGHDNLYWYRRVMGKEIKFLLHFVKESKQDESGMPNNRFLAERTGGTYSTLKVQPAELEDSGVYFCASSGTGMYGYTFGSGTRLTVV.

This clonotype has a count of ten or more. V gene TRBV20-1 combines with J gene TRBJ2-7; 8 bases align to TRBD2. The germline gives CDR1 DFQATT, CDR2 SNEGSKA (reference sequence). CDR3 length: 11 amino acids. V trimming: 6 bases; J trimming: 3 bases; junction bases outside the gene matches: 1. In nucleotides, the CDR3 is TGCAGTGCCCGGGGGGGCTACGAGCAGTACTTC. This translates into CSARGGYEQYF.

This clonotype was detected ten times or more. This rearrangement joins TRBV2 to TRBJ2-7; 9 nucleotides line up with TRBD1. The germline CDR1 and CDR2 sequences are SNHLY and FYNNEI. After removal of 5 bases from V and 4 bases from J, the junction contained 3 bases not matched to a gene. The CDR3 has 13 amino acids. CDR3 bases: TGTGCCAGCAGTTGGGGGACAGGGTACGAGCAGTACTTC. Encoded protein: CASSWGTGYEQYF. The full variable domain, rest sourced from reference TRBV2 and TRBJ2-7, is EPEVTQTPSHQVTQMGQEVILRCVPISNHLYFYWYRQILGQKVEFLVSFYNNEISEKSEIFDDQFSVERPDGSNFTLKIRSTKLEDSAMYFCASSWGTGYEQYFGPGTRLTVT.

In this sample, this clonotype turned up many times. J is TRBJ2-1 and V is TRBV12-3 or TRBV12-4; 11 bases align to TRBD2. The CDR3 spans 16 residues. V was pared by 6 bases and J by 4 bases, with 8 bases of the junction left unmatched. The chain's CDR3 is CASSVLGTSGYNEQFF. The CDR3, as DNA: TGTGCCAGCAGCGTCCTTGGGACTAGCGGTTACAATGAGCAGTTCTTC.

In this sample, this clonotype turned up many times. The chain employs TRBV27 and TRBJ1-4, with 7 positions matching TRBD1. In germline, CDR1 is MNHEY, CDR2 SMNVEV (reference sequence). V was pared by 6 bases and J by 2 bases, with 9 bases of the junction left unmatched. The CDR3 runs 16 residues. CDR3 amino acids: CASRVGTVGTNEKLFF. In nucleotides, the CDR3 is TGTGCCAGCAGGGTGGGGACAGTCGGGACTAATGAAAAACTGTTTTTT. The full variable domain, in which reference TRBV27 and TRBJ1-4 provide the parts outside the CDR3, is EAQVTQNPRYLITVTGKKLTVTCSQNMNHEYMSWYRQDPGLGLRQIYYSMNVEVTDKGDVPEGYKVSRKEKRNFPLILESPSPNQTSLYFCASRVGTVGTNEKLFFGSGTQLSVL.

This clonotype was counted at least ten times. At one end, the junction sequence differs from germline, possibly due to a read error. The rearrangement links TRBV5-1 to TRBJ1-6; 7 nucleotides line up with TRBD1. Germline CDR1 and CDR2: SGHRS and YFSETQ. CDR3 length equals 15 residues. The CDR3, as DNA: TGCGCCAGCAGGTTGGGACAGTTCTTCGGTTCACCCCTCCACTTT. Amino acids: CASRLGQFFGSPLHF.

This clonotype was found a few times. The chain uses TRBV18 and TRBJ1-5; D is perhaps TRBD1 (6 bases). The germline gives CDR1 KGHSH, CDR2 LQKENI. The CDR3 extends over 17 amino acids. V was cut by 2 bases and J by 0 bases, with 14 bases left in between. The DNA for the CDR3 is TGTGCCAGCTCACCATTCGGGGGCGGAAATAGCAATCAGCCCCAGCATTTT. It specifies CASSPFGGGNSNQPQHF.

This clonotype was counted at least ten times. The rearrangement links TRBV3-1 to TRBJ2-2; TRBD2 is a possible D gene (5 bases). The CDR3 spans 14 residues. V was cut by 1 base and J by 7 bases, with 10 bases left in between. CDR1 and CDR2 (germline): LGHDT, YNNKEL (reference sequence). The CDR3 here is CASSQGGLDGELFF. The CDR3 DNA is TGTGCCAGCAGCCAAGGAGGGTTGGACGGGGAGCTGTTTTTT.

The rearrangement uses TRBV3-1 and TRBJ2-2; D assignment may be TRBD1 or TRBD2 (5 bases each). V lost 0 bases to trimming and J lost 8 bases, with 16 bases between them. The CDR3 consists of 16 residues. Germline-derived CDR1 and CDR2 are LGHDT and YNNKEL (reference sequence). The CDR3 loop reads CASSQEAGTVPGELFF. CDR3 nucleotide sequence: TGTGCCAGCAGCCAAGAAGCCGGGACGGTCCCAGGGGAGCTGTTTTTT.

This clonotype was detected many times. This chain connects TRBV5-5 to TRBJ1-4, with a possible D match to TRBD1 (5 bases). V gave up 2 bases and J gave up 8 bases, with 10 bases separating them. The CDR3 extends over 13 amino acids. CDR1 and CDR2 (germline): SGHKS, YYEKEE (reference sequence). The CDR3 DNA follows: TGTGCCAGCAGCTTCCTGGGGGAGGAAAAACTGTTTTTT. It is translated as CASSFLGEEKLFF.

This clonotype has more than one count but fewer than ten. A read error may be the cause here, since a much bigger clone is one base away. The V gene is TRBV5-1, the J gene TRBJ1-2; no clear D. Germline values: CDR1 SGHRS, CDR2 YFSETQ. CDR3 length: 15 amino acids. As DNA, the CDR3 is TGCGCCAGCAGCTTTTCGACGGGAGTCCTTGATGGCGACACCTTC. Its translation: CASSFSTGVLDGDTF.